A selection of T cell receptor beta chains follows, all from one sample in a study of blood T cells in healthy people across ages. TCRdb itself ran the 5' RACE reads through MiXCR, one entry per CDR3 protein. The table includes over a million distinct CDR3 sequences, around 43% detected once. The sequencing sample was made of blood. The receptors were sampled from a woman aged 55 to 70 in good health. CDR3s include the opening cysteine and the closing phenylalanine or tryptophan. The order of the fields is D gene, clone size, V gene, J gene, CDR3 DNA, CDR3 protein. A D gene is named only where the DNA matches it firmly. Expanded clones get a size class; other rows say once, few or many, or leave the size out.

TRBD2	-	TRBV7-2	TRBJ2-1	TGTGCCAGCAGCTTAGCGGGTAGCGGGTCGTACAATGAGCAGTTCTTC	CASSLAGSGSYNEQFF
-	few	TRBV9	TRBJ1-5	TGTGCCAGCAGCGTAGGTGAAGGAGACACCTCGCCGCGCTATAGCAATCAGCCCCAGCATTTT	CASSVGEGDTSPRYSNQPQHF
-	-	TRBV18	TRBJ1-2	TGTGCCAGCTCACCCGGGCACGGGACCCAGACGAACTATGGCTACACCTTC	CASSPGHGTQTNYGYTF
-	-	TRBV6-2/TRBV6-3	TRBJ2-2	TGTGCCAGCAGTTACAAAGGAGGACGCGTGAACACCGGGGAGCTGTTTTTT	CASSYKGGRVNTGELFF
-	few	TRBV9	TRBJ1-2	TGTGCCAGCAGGGGGATTGGCTATGGCTACACCTTC	CASRGIGYGYTF
-	-	TRBV11-2	TRBJ2-3	TGTGCCAGCAGCCGATTCCGTCAGGGAAACTCAGGCACAGATACGCAGTATTTT	CASSRFRQGNSGTDTQYF
TRBD1	-	TRBV3-1	TRBJ2-5	TGTGCCAGCAGCCCGAATCGGGACAGGGGATCCCAAGAGACCCAGTACTTC	CASSPNRDRGSQETQYF
-	few	TRBV5-6	TRBJ2-7	TGTGCCAGCAGCCCCACAGGGAGGAACCGATACGAGCAGTACTTC	CASSPTGRNRYEQYF
TRBD1	-	TRBV24-1	TRBJ1-2	TGTGCCACCAGCGAGACAGGGTCCTTCTATGGCTACACCTTC	CATSETGSFYGYTF
-	-	TRBV6-6	TRBJ1-2	TGTGCCAGCAGTACGGCAGGGTCAGCCTGGGATGGCTACACCTTC	CASSTAGSAWDGYTF
-	-	TRBV5-1	TRBJ2-3	TGCGCCAGCCGCGGGGATATCGCAGATACGCAGTATTTT	CASRGDIADTQYF
-	-	TRBV12-3/TRBV12-4	TRBJ1-4	TGTGCCAGCAGTCCTCGGAGAGAGGGGGAAAAACTGTTTTTT	CASSPRREGEKLFF
-	few	TRBV18	TRBJ2-5	TGTGCCAGCTCACCACCCGAGCGGCAAGAGACCCAGTACTTC	CASSPPERQETQYF
-	-	TRBV10-2	TRBJ1-6	TGCGCCAGCAGTGAGACCAGGGTTAATTCACCCCTCCACTTT	CASSETRVNSPLHF
TRBD1	once	TRBV5-5	TRBJ1-1	TGTGCCAGCAGCCCGACAGGGGTTTGGGACACTGAAGCTTTCTTT	CASSPTGVWDTEAFF
-	-	TRBV28	TRBJ2-1	TGTGCCAGTAAGGGGGGGGGCGCATGGAGGCAGTTCTTC	CASKGGGAWRQFF
TRBD2	few	TRBV11-2	TRBJ2-7	TGTGCCAGCAGCTGGACTAGCGAGCAGTACTTC	CASSWTSEQYF
TRBD1	-	TRBV5-1	TRBJ2-1	TGCGACAGCAGCCCCGACAGGGATGCCGCGTATGAGCAGTTCTTC	CDSSPDRDAAYEQFF
-	few	TRBV27	TRBJ2-1	TGTGCCAGCTGTTTCGGGTTGGGCAATGAGCAGTTCTTC	CASCFGLGNEQFF
-	-	TRBV9	TRBJ2-7	TGTGCCAGCAGCGTAGGGGTTAGCGCCAGCTCCTACGAGCAGTACTTC	CASSVGVSASSYEQYF
TRBD2	-	TRBV24-1	TRBJ2-1	TGTGCCACCTGTTACAAACTAGCGGGCCAGTATCCGAAGCTAAATGAGCAGTTCTTC	CATCYKLAGQYPKLNEQFF
TRBD2	-	TRBV4-1	TRBJ2-5	TGCGCCAGCAGCCAGGGACTAGCGGTCCACGGGACCCAGTACTTC	CASSQGLAVHGTQYF
-	-	TRBV29-1	TRBJ2-1	TGCAGCGTTGAATCCAATGAGCAGTTCTTC	CSVESNEQFF
TRBD1	few	TRBV28	TRBJ2-7	TGTGCCAGCAGTTCAATACAGGGGACCGAGCAGTACTTC	CASSSIQGTEQYF
-	-	TRBV27	TRBJ2-2	TGTGCCAGCAGTTTATCCGTTGGCAGGGCGGCCGGGGAGCTGTTTTTT	CASSLSVGRAAGELFF
-	few	TRBV6-5	TRBJ2-3	TGTGCCAGCCGTAGCGGCACAGATACGCAGTATTTT	CASRSGTDTQYF
-	-	TRBV14	TRBJ2-7	TGTGCCAGCAGCCAAGAAAGGGACCTCTACAATGAGCAGTACTTC	CASSQERDLYNEQYF
-	few	TRBV11-2	TRBJ2-5	TGTGCCAGCAGCTTAGATTCGGTGGAGACCCAGTACTTC	CASSLDSVETQYF
-	-	TRBV7-3	TRBJ1-1	TGTGCCAGCAACGTCCCCGGGAACACTGAAGCTTTCTTT	CASNVPGNTEAFF
TRBD1	few	TRBV5-5	TRBJ2-5	TGTGCCAGCAGCTTGGTTGGACAGGGAGTATATGAGGGAGAGACCCAGTACTTC	CASSLVGQGVYEGETQYF
-	few	TRBV7-2	TRBJ2-3	TGTGCCAGCAGCTTAGATAGCAAGAGCACAGATACGCAGTATTTT	CASSLDSKSTDTQYF
-	-	TRBV6-2/TRBV6-3	TRBJ2-7	TGTGCCAGCAGGAGACATTCGGGGGCTTACAATGAGCAGTACTTC	CASRRHSGAYNEQYF
TRBD2	few	TRBV10-3	TRBJ2-3	TGTGCCATCAGTCCAAAGACTAGCGAGAGCACAGATACGCAGTATTTT	CAISPKTSESTDTQYF
-	-	TRBV20-1	TRBJ2-1	TGCAGTGCTAGAGATTTCGAGCTAGTCCACAATGAGCAGTTCTTC	CSARDFELVHNEQFF
-	-	TRBV7-2	TRBJ2-7	TGTGCCAGCAGCCAAGACCAAGCTATTAGCGGATTCTCCTACGAGCAGTACTTC	CASSQDQAISGFSYEQYF
TRBD2	-	TRBV7-9	TRBJ2-5	TGTACCAGCAGCCCGACGCTAGCGGGAGGCCGCGGTGAGCAGTACTTC	CTSSPTLAGGRGEQYF
-	-	TRBV10-3	TRBJ1-5	TGTGCCATCAGTGAAATGGGGAGTCAGCCCCAGCATTTT	CAISEMGSQPQHF
TRBD2	few	TRBV5-1	TRBJ2-7	TGCGCCAGCACCTATAGGGCGGGAGCCTCCTACGAGCAGTACTTC	CASTYRAGASYEQYF
-	few	TRBV6-1	TRBJ2-5	TGTGCCAGCAGTATAGACAGATCGACCGGCGAGACCCAGTACTTC	CASSIDRSTGETQYF
-	-	TRBV6-6	TRBJ1-1	TGTGCCAGCAGTTCCTCGACAGAGAACACTGAAGCTTTCTTT	CASSSSTENTEAFF
TRBD1	-	TRBV7-3	TRBJ2-7	TGTGCCAGCAGCTTATTCAGGGGGCCCAATGAGCAGTACTTC	CASSLFRGPNEQYF